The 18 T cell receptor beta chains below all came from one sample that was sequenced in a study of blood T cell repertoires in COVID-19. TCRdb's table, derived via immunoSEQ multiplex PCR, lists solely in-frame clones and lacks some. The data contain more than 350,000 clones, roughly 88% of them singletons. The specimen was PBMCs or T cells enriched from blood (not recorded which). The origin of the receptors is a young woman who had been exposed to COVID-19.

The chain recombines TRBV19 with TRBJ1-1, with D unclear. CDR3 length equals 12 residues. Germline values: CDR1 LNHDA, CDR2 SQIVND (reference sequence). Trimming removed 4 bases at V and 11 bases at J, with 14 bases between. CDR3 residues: CASSTEPPGAFF. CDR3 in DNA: TGTGCCAGTAGTACCGAGCCTCCCGGGGCTTTCTTT. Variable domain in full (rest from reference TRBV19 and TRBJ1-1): DGGITQSPKYLFRKEGQNVTLSCEQNLNHDAMYWYRQDPGQGLRLIYYSQIVNDFQKGDIAEGYSVSREKKESFPLTVTSAQKNPTAFYLCASSTEPPGAFFGQGTRLTVV.

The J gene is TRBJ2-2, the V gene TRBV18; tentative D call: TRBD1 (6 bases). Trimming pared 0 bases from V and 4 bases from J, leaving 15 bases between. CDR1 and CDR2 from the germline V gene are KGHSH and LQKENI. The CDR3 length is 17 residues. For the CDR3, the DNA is TGTGCCAGCTCACCACCAGAACAGGGAAGGGCCACCGGGGAGCTGTTTTTT. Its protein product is CASSPPEQGRATGELFF.

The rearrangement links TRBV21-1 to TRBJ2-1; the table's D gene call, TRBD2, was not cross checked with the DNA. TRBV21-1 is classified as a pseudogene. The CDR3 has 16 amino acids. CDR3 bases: TGTGCCAGCAACTCCAGGAGCGGGAGAGTCTACAATGAGCAGTTCTTC. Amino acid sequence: CASNSRSGRVYNEQFF.

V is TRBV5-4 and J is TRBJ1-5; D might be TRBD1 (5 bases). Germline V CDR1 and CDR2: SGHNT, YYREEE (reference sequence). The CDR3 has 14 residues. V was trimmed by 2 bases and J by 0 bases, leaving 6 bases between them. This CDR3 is CASSLDSSNQPQHF. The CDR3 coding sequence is TGTGCCAGCAGCTTAGACAGTAGCAATCAGCCCCAGCATTTT.

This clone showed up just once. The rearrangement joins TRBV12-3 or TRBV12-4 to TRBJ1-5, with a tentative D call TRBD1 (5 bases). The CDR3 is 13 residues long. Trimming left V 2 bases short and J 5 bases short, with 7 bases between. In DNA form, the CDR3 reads TGTGCCAGCAGTTTATGGGGGGATCAGCCCCAGCATTTT. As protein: CASSLWGDQPQHF.

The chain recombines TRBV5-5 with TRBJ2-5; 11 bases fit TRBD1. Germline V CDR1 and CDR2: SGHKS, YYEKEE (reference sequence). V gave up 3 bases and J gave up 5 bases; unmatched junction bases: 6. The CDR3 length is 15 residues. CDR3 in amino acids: CASSSGTGGGETQYF. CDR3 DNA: TGTGCCAGCAGCTCCGGGACAGGGGGTGGTGAGACCCAGTACTTC.

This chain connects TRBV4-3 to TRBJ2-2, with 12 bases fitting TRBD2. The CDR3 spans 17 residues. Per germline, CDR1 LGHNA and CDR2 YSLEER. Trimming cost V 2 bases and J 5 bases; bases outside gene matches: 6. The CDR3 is CASSQTSSGGATGELFF. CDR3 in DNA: TGCGCCAGCAGCCAAACCTCTAGCGGGGGGGCAACCGGGGAGCTGTTTTTT.

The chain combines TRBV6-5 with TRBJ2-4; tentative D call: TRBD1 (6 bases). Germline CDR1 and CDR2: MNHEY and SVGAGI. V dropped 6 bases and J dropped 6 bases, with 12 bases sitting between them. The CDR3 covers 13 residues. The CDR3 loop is CASSTGTPNIQYF. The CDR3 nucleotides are TGTGCCAGCAGCACCGGGACACCAAACATTCAGTACTTC.

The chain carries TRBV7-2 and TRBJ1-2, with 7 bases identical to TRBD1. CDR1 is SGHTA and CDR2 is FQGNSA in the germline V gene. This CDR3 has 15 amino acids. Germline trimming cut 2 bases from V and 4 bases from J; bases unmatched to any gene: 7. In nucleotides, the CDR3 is TGTGCCAGCAGCTTAAATCCTGGGACAGCCTATGGCTACACCTTC. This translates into CASSLNPGTAYGYTF.

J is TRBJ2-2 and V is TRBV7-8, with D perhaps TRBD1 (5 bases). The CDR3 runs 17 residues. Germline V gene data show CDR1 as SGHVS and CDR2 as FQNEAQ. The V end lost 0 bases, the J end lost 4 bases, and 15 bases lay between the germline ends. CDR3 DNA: TGTGCCAGCAGCTTAGCGTATCGGCAGGGTCCCACCGGGGAGCTGTTTTTT. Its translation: CASSLAYRQGPTGELFF.

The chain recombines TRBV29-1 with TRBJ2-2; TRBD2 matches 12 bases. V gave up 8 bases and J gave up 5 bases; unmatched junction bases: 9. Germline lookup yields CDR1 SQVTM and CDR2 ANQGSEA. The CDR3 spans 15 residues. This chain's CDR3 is CSIQTSGSPTGELFF. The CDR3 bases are TGCAGCATTCAGACTAGCGGGAGTCCAACCGGGGAGCTGTTTTTT.

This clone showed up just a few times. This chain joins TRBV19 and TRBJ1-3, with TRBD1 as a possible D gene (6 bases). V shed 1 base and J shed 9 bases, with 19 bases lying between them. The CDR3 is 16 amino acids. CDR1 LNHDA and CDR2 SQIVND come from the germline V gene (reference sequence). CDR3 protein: CASSIGSGKQGPTIYF. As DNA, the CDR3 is TGTGCCAGTAGTATAGGTTCGGGGAAACAGGGTCCCACCATATATTTT.

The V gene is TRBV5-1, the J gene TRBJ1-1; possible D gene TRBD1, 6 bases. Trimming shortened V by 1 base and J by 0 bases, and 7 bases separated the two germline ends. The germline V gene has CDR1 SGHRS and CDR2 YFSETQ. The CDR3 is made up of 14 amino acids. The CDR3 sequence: CASSLTGMNTEAFF. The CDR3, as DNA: TGCGCCAGCAGCTTGACAGGGATGAACACTGAAGCTTTCTTT.

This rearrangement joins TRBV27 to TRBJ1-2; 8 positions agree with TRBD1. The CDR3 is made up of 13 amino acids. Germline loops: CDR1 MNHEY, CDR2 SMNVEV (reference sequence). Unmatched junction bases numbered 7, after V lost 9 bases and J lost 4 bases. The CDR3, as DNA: TGTGCCAGTACTTCAGGGGGCAGCTATGGCTACACCTTC. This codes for CASTSGGSYGYTF.

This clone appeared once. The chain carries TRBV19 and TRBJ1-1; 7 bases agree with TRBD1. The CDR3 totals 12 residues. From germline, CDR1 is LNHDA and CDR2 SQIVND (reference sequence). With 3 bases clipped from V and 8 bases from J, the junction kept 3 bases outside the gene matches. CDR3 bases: TGTGCCAGTAGTATCAGGGGGAAGGAAGCTTTCTTT. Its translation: CASSIRGKEAFF.

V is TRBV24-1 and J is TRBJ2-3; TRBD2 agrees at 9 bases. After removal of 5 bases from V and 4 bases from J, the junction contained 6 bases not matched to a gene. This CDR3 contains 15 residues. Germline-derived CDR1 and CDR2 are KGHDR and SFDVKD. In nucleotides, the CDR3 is TGTGCCACCAGTGTTAGCGGCGGGAGGGCAGATACGCAGTATTTT. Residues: CATSVSGGRADTQYF.

CDR3 sequence: CASSLLSGGVTDTQYF. DNA for the CDR3: TGTGCCAGCAGCCTACTTAGCGGGGGGGTCACAGATACGCAGTATTTT. The genes are TRBV3-1 (or the pseudogene TRBV3-2) and TRBJ2-3; TRBD2 agrees at 11 bases. CDR1 and CDR2 (germline): LGHDT, YNNKEL (reference sequence). The CDR3 consists of 16 residues. Trimming cost V 4 bases and J 2 bases; bases outside gene matches: 5.

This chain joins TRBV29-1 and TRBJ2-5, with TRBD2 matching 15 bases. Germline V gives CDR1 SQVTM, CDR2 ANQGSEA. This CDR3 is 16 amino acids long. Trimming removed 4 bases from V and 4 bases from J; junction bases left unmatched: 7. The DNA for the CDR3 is TGCAGCGTTGTCCAGGGGACTAGCGGGGGGTTAGAGACCCAGTACTTC. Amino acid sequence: CSVVQGTSGGLETQYF.